The entry below describes one TCR beta chain. Its antigen is not known. CDR3 length: 14 amino acids. Germline CDR1 reads KGHSH; CDR2 reads LQKENI. V lost 6 bases and J lost 8, with 16 bases in between. The data were taken from a study of cytomegalovirus exposure and HLA in healthy donors. The study's findings and limits: The classifier reportedly diagnosed cytomegalovirus status with high sensitivity and specificity. Cytomegalovirus association was listed for under 200 TCR beta chains.

The assay was immunoSEQ multiplex PCR, and TCRdb's table has in-frame clones only and misses some. This sample yields roughly 62,000 clones, of which 91% are seen a single time; roughly 2.3% belongs to the top ten. The TCR sequence derives from a woman in her thirties in good health and CMV-seronegative. This rearrangement joins TRBV18 to TRBJ1-4; unclear D gene. The sequencing sample was made of PBMCs. The CDR3 sequence is CASSKGRESEKLFF. The CDR3 DNA reads as TGTGCCAGCTCGAAGGGTAGGGAGAGCGAAAAACTGTTTTTT.